This record concerns one TCR beta chain sequence. The antigen is not known. The data originate from a study of regulatory T cells. V lost 3 bases and J 8 bases, leaving 13 bases between the germline ends. The germline CDR1 and CDR2 sequences are ENHRY and SYGVKD. The CDR3 spans 13 residues. Findings of the study overall: Hydrophobic residues at CDR3 positions 6 and 7 were enriched in conventional CD4+ T cells of CD3G-deficient patients.

Primers: 52 TRBV forward and 13 TRBJ reverse. Assay used: immunoSEQ multiplex PCR; TCRdb lists only in-frame clones, some missing. The sample shows some 38,000 clones, approximately 90% of them seen only once. The receptor comes from a person aged 18-30 years with CD3G deficiency. The sample was conventional CD4+ T cells sorted from blood. The J gene is TRBJ1-2, the V gene TRBV10-3; D is uncertain. CDR3: CAISDRTDFGYTF. CDR3 DNA sequence: TGTGCCATCAGTGACCGGACGGACTTCGGCTACACCTTC.